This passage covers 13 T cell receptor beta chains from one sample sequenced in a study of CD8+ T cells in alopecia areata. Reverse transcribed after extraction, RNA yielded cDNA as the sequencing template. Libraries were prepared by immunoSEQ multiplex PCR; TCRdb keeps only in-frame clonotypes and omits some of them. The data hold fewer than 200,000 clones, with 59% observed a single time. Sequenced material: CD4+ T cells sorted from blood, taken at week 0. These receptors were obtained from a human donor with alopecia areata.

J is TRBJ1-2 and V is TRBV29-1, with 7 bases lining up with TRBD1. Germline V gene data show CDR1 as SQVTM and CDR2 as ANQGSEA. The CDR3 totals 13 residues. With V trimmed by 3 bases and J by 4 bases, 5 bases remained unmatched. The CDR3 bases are TGCAGCGTTGACAGGGGGTCGTTCTATGGCTACACCTTC. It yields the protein CSVDRGSFYGYTF.

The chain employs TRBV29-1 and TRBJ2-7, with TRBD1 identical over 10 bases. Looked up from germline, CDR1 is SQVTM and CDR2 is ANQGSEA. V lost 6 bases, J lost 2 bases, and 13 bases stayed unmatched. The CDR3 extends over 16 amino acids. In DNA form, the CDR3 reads TGCAGCGTGAGGGGTGGGGGACAGGGGACGACCTACGAGCAGTACTTC. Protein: CSVRGGGQGTTYEQYF.

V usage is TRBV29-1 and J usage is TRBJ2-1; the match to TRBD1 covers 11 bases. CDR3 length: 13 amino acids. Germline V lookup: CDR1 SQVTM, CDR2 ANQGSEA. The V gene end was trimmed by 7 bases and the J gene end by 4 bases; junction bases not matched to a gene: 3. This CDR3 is CSARDRGYNEQFF. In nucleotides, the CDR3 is TGCAGCGCCCGGGACAGGGGGTACAATGAGCAGTTCTTC.

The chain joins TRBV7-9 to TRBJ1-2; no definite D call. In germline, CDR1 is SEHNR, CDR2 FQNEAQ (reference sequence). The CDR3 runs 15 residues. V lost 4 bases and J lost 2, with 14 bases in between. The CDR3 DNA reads TGTGCCAGCAGCTCTCCTGATTTGGGAAACTATGGCTACACCTTC. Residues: CASSSPDLGNYGYTF.

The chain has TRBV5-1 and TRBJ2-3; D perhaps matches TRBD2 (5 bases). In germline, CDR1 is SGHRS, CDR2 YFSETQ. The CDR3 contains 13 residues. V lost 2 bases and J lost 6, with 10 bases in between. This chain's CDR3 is CASSLDYQDTQYF. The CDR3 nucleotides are TGCGCCAGCAGCTTAGACTACCAGGATACGCAGTATTTT.

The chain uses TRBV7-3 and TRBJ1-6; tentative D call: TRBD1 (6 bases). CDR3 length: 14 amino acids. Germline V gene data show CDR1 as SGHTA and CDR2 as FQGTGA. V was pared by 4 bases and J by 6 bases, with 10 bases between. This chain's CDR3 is CASSSGHVNSPLHF. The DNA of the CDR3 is TGTGCCAGCAGCTCGGGACATGTTAATTCACCCCTCCACTTT.

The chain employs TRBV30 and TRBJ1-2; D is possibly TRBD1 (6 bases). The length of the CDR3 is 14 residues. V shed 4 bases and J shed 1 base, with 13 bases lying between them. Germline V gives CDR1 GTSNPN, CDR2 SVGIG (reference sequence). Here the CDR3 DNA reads TGTGCCTGGATCGCTGAAGGGGGTAACTATGGCTACACCTTC. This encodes CAWIAEGGNYGYTF.

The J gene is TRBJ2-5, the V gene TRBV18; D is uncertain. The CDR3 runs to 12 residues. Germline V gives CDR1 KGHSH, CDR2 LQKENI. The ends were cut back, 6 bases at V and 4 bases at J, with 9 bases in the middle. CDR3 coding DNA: TGTGCCAGCTCGCCGAACCGAGAGACCCAGTACTTC. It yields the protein CASSPNRETQYF.

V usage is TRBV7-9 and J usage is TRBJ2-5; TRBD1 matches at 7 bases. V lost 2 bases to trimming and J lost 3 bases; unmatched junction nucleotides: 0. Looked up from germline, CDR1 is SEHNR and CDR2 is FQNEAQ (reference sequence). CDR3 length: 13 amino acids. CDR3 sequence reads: CASSLQGEETQYF. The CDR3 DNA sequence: TGTGCCAGCAGCTTACAGGGGGAAGAGACCCAGTACTTC. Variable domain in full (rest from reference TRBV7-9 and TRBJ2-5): DTGVSQNPRHKITKRGQNVTFRCDPISEHNRLYWYRQTLGQGPEFLTYFQNEAQLEKSRLLSDRFSAERPKGSFSTLEIQRTEQGDSAMYLCASSLQGEETQYFGPGTRLLVL.

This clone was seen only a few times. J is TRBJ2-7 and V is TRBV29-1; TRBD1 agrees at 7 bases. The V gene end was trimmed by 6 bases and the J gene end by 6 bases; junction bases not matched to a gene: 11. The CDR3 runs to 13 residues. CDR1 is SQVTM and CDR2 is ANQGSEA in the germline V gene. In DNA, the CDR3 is TGCAGCGTGTCCGGGACAGAGGTGGGCGAGCAGTACTTC. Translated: CSVSGTEVGEQYF.

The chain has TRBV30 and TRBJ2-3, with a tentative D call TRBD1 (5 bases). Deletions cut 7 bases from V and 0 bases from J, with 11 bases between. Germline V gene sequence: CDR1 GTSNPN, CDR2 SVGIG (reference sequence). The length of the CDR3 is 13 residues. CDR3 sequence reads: CASRVTSTDTQYF. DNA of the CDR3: TGTGCCTCCAGGGTGACTAGCACAGATACGCAGTATTTT.

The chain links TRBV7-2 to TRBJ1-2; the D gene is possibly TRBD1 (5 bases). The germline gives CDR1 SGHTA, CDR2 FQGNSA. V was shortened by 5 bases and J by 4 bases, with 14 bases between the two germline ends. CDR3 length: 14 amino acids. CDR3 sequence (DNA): TGTGCCAGCAGCCCCGTCGGGGGTGGCTATGGCTACACCTTC. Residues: CASSPVGGGYGYTF.

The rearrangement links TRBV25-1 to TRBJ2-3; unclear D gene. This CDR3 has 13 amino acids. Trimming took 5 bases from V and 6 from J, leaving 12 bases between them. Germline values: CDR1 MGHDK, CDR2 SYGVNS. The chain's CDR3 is CASSFRLQDTQYF. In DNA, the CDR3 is TGTGCCAGCAGTTTCAGGCTCCAGGATACGCAGTATTTT.